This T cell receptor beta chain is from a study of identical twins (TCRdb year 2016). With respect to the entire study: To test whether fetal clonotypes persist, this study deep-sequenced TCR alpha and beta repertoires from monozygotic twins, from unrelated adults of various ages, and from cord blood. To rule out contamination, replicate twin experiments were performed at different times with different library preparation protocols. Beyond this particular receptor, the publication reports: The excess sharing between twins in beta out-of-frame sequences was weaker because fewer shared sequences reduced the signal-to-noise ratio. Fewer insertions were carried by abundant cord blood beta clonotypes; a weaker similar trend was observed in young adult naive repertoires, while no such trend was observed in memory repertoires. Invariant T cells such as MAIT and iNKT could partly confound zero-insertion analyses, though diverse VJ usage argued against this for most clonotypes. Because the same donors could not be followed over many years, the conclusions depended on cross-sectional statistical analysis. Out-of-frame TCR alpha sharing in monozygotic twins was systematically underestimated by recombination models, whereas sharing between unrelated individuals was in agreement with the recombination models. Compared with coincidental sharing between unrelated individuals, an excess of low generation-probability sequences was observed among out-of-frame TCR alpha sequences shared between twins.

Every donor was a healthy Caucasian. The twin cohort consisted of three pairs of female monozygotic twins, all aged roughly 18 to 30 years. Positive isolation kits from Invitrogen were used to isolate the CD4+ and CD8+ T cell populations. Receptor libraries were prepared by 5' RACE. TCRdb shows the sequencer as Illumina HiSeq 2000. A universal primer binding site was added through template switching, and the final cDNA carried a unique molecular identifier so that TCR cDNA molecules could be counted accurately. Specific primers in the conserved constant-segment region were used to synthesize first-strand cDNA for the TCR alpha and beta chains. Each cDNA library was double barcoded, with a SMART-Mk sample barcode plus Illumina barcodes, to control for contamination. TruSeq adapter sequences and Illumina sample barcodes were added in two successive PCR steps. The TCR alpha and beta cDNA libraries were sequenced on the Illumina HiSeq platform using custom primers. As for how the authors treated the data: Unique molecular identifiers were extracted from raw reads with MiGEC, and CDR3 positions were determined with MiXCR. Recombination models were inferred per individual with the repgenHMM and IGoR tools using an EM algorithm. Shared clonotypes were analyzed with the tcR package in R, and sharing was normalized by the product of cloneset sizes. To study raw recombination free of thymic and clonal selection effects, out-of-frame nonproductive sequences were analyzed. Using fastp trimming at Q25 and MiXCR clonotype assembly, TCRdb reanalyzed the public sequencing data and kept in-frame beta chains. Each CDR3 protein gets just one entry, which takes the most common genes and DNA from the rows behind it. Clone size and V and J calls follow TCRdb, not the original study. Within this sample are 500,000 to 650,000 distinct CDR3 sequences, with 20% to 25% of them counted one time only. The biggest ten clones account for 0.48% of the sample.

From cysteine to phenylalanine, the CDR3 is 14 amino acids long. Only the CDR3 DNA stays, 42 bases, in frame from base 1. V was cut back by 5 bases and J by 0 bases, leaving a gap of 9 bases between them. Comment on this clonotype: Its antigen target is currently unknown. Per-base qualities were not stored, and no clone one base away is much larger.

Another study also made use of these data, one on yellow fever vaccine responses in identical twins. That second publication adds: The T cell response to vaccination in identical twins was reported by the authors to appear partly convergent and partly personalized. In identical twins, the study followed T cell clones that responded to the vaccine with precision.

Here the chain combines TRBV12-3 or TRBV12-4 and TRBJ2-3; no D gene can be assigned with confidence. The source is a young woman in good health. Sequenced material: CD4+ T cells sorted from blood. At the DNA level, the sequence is TGTGCCAGCAGTCCCGCGGTGAGCACAGATACGCAGTATTTT. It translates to CASSPAVSTDTQYF.